A single T cell receptor (beta chain) is shown here with its context. This CDR3 contains 14 residues. Germline assignment: CDR1 SGHTS and CDR2 YDEGEE. V was cut by 0 bases and J by 1 base, with 5 bases left in between. This entry belongs to a study of blood T cell repertoires in COVID-19. As for the study in general: Specimens from acute and convalescent COVID-19 originated in the United States, Italy and Spain. In each case, the material was cDNA or gDNA derived from T cells, B-cell-depleted T cells, or PBMCs.

As originally analysed: Estimated nucleated cell counts came from reference gene primer amplification. Clones were sequenced by immunoSEQ multiplex PCR, and TCRdb holds only the in-frame ones, with some missing. The D gene and trimming were derived from the DNA, and the V and J assignments and clone size from that table. The data contain over 150,000 clones, around 86% of them seen just once; the ten biggest clones take up around 0.6%. Seattle-derived patients entered the study during active infection and were followed longitudinally. The material sequenced was peripheral blood. This TCR derives from a man between 60 and 70 years old with COVID-19, enrolled during active disease. The chain recombines TRBV5-8 with TRBJ1-3; D is ambiguous. This chain's CDR3 is CASSLAISGNTIYF. The CDR3, as DNA: TGTGCCAGCAGCTTGGCCATTTCTGGAAACACCATATATTTT.